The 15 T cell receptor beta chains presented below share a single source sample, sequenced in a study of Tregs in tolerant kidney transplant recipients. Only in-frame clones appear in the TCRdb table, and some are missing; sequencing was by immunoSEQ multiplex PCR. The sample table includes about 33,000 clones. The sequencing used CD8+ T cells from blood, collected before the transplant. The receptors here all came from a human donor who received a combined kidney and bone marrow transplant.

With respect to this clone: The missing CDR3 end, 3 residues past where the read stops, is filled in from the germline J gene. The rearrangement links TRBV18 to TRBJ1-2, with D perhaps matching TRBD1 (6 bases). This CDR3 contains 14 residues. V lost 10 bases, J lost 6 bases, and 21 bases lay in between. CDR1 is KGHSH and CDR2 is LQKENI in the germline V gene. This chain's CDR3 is CAMGEDSRFHGYTF. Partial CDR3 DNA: TGTGCCATGGGAGAGGACAGCCGTTTTCATGGC.

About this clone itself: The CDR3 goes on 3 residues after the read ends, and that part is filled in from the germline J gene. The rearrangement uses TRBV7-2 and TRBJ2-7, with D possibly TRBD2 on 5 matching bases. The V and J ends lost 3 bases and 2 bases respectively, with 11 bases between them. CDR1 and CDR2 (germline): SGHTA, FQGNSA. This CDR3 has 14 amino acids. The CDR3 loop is CASSFGLLTYEQYF. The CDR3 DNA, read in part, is TGTGCCAGCAGCTTTGGACTCCTGACCTACGAG.

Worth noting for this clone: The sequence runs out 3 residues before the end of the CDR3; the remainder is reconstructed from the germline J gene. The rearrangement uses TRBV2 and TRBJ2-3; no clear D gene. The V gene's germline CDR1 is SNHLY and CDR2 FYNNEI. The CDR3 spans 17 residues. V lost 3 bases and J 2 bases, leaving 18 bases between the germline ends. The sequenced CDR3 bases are TGTGCCAGCAGTGATGAAGAACGCGGAGCCCCCACAGATACG. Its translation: CASSDEERGAPTDT. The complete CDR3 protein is CASSDEERGAPTDTQYF.

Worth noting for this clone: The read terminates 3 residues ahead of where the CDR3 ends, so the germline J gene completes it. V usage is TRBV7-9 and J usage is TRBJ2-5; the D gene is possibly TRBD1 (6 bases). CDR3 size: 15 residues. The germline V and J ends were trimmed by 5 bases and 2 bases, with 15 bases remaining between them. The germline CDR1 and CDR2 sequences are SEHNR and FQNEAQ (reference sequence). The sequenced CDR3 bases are TGTGCCAGCAGCCTAGTAGAGGGACAACAAGAGACC. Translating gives CASSLVEGQQET. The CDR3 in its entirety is CASSLVEGQQETQYF. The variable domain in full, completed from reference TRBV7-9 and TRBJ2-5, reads DTGVSQNPRHKITKRGQNVTFRCDPISEHNRLYWYRQTLGQGPEFLTYFQNEAQLEKSRLLSDRFSAERPKGSFSTLEIQRTEQGDSAMYLCASSLVEGQQETQYFGPGTRLLVL.

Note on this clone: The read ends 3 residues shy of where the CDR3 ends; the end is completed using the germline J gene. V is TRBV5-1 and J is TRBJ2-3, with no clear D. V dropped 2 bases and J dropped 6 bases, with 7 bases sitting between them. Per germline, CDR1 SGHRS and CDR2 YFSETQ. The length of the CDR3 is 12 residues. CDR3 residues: CASSFGPDTQYF. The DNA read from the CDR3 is TGCGCCAGCAGCTTCGGTCCGGATACG.

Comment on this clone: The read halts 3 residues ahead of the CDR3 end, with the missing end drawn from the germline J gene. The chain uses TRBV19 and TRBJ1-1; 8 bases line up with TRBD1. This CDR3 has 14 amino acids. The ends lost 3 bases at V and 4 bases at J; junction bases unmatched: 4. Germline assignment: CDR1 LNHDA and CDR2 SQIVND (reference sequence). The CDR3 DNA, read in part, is TGTGCCAGTAGTATGCAGGGGGCAGGCACTGAA. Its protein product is CASSMQGAGTE. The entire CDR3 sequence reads CASSMQGAGTEAFF.

The CDR3: CASSEGSELEGNQPQHF. The part of the CDR3 DNA that was read is TGTGCCAGCAGTGAAGGTTCCGAACTTGAAGGCAATCAGCCC. The V and J genes are TRBV6-1 and TRBJ1-5, with D unclear. The CDR3 extends 3 residues past the end of the read, so its final part is completed from the germline J gene. Trimming removed 1 base from V and 2 bases from J, with 15 bases in between. This CDR3 has 17 amino acids. Germline V gene lookup returns CDR1 MNHNS and CDR2 SASEGT.

The CDR3 DNA, read in part, is TGTGCCAGTAGTTCTAGCGGGGGCGGTCCACAAGAGACC. This encodes CASSSSGGGPQET. Given in full, the CDR3 is CASSSSGGGPQETQYF. The rearrangement links TRBV19 to TRBJ2-5, with 10 bases fitting TRBD2. Sequencing ends 3 residues short of the CDR3 end; the germline J gene provides the rest. The CDR3 length is 16 residues. Looked up from germline, CDR1 is LNHDA and CDR2 is SQIVND (reference sequence). V shed 5 bases, J shed 2 bases, and the junction held 8 bases outside the gene matches.

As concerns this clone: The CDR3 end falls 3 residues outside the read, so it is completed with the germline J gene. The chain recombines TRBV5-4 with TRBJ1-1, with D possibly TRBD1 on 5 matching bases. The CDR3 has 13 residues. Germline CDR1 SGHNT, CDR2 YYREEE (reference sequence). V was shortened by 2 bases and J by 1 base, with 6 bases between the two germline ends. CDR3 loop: CASSFGGNTEAFF. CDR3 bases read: TGTGCCAGCAGCTTCGGGGGGAACACTGAA.

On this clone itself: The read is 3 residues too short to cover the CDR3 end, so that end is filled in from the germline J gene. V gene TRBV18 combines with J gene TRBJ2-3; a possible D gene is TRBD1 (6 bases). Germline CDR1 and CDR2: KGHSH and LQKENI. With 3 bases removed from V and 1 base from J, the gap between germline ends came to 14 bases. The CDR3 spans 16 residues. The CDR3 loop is CASSPKTGVGTDTQYF. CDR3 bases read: TGTGCCAGCTCACCCAAGACAGGAGTCGGCACAGATACG.

The CDR3 sequence: CSTPWGTSGTTDTQYF. The sequenced part of the CDR3 DNA is TGCAGTACCCCGTGGGGGACTAGCGGTACGACAGATACG. The chain joins TRBV20-1 to TRBJ2-3; 11 bases map to TRBD2. The read terminates 3 residues ahead of where the CDR3 ends, so the germline J gene completes it. Losses at the gene ends were 8 bases for V and 3 bases for J; bases not matched to a gene: 13. CDR3 length: 16 residues. Germline V lookup: CDR1 DFQATT, CDR2 SNEGSKA (reference sequence).

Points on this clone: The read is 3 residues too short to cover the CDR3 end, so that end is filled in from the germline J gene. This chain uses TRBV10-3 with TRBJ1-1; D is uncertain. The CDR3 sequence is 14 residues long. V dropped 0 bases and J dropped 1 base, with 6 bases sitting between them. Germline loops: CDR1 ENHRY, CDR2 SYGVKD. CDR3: CAISESFRNTEAFF. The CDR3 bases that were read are TGTGCCATCAGTGAGTCTTTTAGGAACACTGAA.

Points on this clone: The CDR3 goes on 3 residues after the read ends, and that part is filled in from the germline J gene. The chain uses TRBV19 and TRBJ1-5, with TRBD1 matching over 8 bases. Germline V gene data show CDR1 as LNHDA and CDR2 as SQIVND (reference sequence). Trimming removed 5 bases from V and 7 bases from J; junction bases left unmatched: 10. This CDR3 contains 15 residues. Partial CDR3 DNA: TGTGCCAGTAGTGGGACAGGATCCCAGGGGCAGCCC. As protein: CASSGTGSQGQP. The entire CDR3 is CASSGTGSQGQPQHF.

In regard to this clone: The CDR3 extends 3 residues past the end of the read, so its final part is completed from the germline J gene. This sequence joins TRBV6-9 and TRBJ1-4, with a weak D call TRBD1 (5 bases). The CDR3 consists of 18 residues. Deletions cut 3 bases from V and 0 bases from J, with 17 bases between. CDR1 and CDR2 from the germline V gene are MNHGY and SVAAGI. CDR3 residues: CASSYKRGFFPTNEKLFF. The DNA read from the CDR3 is TGTGCCAGCAGTTACAAGAGGGGATTTTTTCCAACTAATGAAAAA.

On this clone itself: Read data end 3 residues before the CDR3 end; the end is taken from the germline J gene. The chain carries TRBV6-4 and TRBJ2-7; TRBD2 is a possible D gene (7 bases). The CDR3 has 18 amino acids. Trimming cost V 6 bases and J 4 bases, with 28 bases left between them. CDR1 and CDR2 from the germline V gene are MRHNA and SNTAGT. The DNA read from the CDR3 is TGTGCCAGCAGAGACGCATTCACGGGGGGCCCTAACTCTTACGAG. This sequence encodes CASRDAFTGGPNSYE. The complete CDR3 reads CASRDAFTGGPNSYEQYF.